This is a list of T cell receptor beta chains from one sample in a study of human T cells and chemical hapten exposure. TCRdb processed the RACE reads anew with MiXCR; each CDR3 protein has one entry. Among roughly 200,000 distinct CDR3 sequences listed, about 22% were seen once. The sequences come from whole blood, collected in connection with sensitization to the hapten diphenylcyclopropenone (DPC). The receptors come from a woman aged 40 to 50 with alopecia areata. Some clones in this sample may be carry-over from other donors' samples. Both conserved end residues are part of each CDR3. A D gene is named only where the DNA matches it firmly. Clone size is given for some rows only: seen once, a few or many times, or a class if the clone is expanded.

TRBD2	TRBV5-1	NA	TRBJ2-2	CASSLNSGRAAGELFF	TGCGCCAGCAGCCTCAATAGCGGGAGGGCCGCCGGGGAGCTGTTTTTT
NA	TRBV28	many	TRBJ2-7	CASKSGAPNSYEQYF	TGTGCCAGCAAGTCTGGGGCACCCAACTCCTACGAGCAGTACTTC
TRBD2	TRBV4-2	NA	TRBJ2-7	CASSQGLWTSGSFRSEQYF	TGTGCCAGCAGCCAAGGACTTTGGACTAGCGGGAGTTTTCGGTCCGAGCAGTACTTC
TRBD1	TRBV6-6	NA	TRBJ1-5	CASSPGQGGFSNQPQHF	TGTGCCAGCAGCCCCGGACAGGGAGGGTTTAGCAATCAGCCCCAGCATTTT
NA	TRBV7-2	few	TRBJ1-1	CASSLDRATDTEAFF	TGTGCCAGCAGCTTAGACCGGGCCACTGACACTGAAGCTTTCTTT
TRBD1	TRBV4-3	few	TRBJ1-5	CASSQERTGTGQPQHF	TGCGCCAGCAGCCAAGAGAGGACAGGGACGGGTCAGCCCCAGCATTTT
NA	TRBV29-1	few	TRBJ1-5	CSASENRNQPQHF	TGCAGCGCCTCGGAGAACCGCAATCAGCCCCAGCATTTT
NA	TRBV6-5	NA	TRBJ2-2	CASSYSWTAYTGELFF	TGTGCCAGCAGTTACTCGTGGACAGCATACACCGGGGAGCTGTTTTTT
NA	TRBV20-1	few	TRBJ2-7	CSANPYGAESLYEQYF	TGCAGTGCTAATCCCTACGGGGCGGAATCCCTGTACGAGCAGTACTTC
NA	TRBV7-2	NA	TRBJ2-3	CASSLDVGTADTQYF	TGTGCCAGCAGCTTAGATGTGGGTACAGCAGATACGCAGTATTTT
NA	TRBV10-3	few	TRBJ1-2	CAISYLDRDGVSRGYTF	TGTGCCATCAGCTATTTAGACCGGGACGGCGTCTCCCGTGGCTACACCTTC
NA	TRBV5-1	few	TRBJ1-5	CASSLVAGDQPQHF	TGCGCCAGCAGCTTGGTGGCAGGGGATCAGCCCCAGCATTTT
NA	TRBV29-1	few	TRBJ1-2	CSVKGEGRSNYGYTF	TGCAGCGTTAAAGGTGAAGGTCGGTCTAACTATGGCTACACCTTC
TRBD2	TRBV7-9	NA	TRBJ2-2	CASSYSGRPGELFF	TGTGCCAGCAGCTATAGCGGGAGACCCGGGGAGCTGTTTTTT
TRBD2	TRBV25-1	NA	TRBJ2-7	CASSNDWREGYEQYF	TGTGCCAGCAGTAATGACTGGCGGGAGGGCTACGAGCAGTACTTC
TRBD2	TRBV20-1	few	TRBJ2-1	CSARDRTSGSNEQFF	TGCAGTGCTAGAGATCGGACTAGCGGGAGTAATGAGCAGTTCTTC
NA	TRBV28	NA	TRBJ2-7	CASSLRPYEQYF	TGTGCCAGCTCCTTGCGTCCCTACGAGCAGTACTTC
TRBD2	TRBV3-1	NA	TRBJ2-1	CASSQGLAGGYNEQFF	TGTGCCAGCAGCCAAGGACTAGCGGGAGGGTACAATGAGCAGTTCTTC
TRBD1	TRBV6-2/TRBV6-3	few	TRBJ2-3	CASSYGQVNPDTQYF	TGTGCCAGCAGTTACGGACAGGTTAACCCCGATACGCAGTATTTT
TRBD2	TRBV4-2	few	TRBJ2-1	CASSQTLAGSPYF	TGTGCCAGCAGCCAAACCCTAGCGGGAAGTCCCTACTTC
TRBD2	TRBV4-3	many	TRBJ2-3	CASRGGSLNTQYF	TGCGCCAGCAGGGGCGGGAGTTTAAATACGCAGTATTTT
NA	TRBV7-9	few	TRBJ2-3	CASSSLPIGTDTQYF	TGTGCCAGCAGCTCGTTGCCAATCGGCACAGATACGCAGTATTTT
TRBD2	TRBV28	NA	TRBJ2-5	CASSPRGAGGPRETQYF	TGTGCCAGCAGTCCCCGCGGAGCGGGAGGGCCGAGGGAGACCCAGTACTTC
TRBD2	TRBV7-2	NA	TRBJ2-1	CASSPLSGYYNEQFF	TGTGCCAGCAGCCCCCTTAGCGGGTACTACAATGAGCAGTTCTTC
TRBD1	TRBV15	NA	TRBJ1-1	CATSTGQGATEAFF	TGTGCCACCAGCACCGGACAGGGGGCCACTGAAGCTTTCTTT
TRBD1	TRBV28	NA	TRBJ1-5	CASRTGSFNQPQHF	TGTGCCAGCAGGACAGGGTCCTTTAATCAGCCCCAGCATTTT
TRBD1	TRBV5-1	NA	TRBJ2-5	CASSGIPGQSEETQYF	TGCGCCAGCAGCGGTATTCCGGGACAGTCTGAAGAGACCCAGTACTTC
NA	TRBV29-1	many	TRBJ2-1	CSSSAANEQFF	TGCAGCTCCTCTGCGGCCAATGAGCAGTTCTTC
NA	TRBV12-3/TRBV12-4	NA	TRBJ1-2	CASRYNYGYTF	TGTGCCAGCAGGTATAACTATGGCTACACCTTC
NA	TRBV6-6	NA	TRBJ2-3	CASQRASTDTQYF	TGTGCCAGCCAGCGGGCTAGCACAGATACGCAGTATTTT
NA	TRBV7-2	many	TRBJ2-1	CASSSLMMGEQFF	TGTGCCAGCAGCTCCCTTATGATGGGTGAGCAGTTCTTC
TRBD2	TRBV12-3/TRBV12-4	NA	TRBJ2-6	CASSPEGLSPVNVLTF	TGTGCCAGCAGTCCTGAGGGACTATCCCCCGTCAACGTCCTGACTTTC
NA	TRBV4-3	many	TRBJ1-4	CASSQDLVGRYLFF	TGCGCCAGCAGCCAAGATCTTGTTGGGCGGTACCTGTTTTTT
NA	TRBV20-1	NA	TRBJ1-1	CSARSPTDYTEAFF	TGCAGTGCTAGGTCGCCGACCGATTACACTGAAGCTTTCTTT
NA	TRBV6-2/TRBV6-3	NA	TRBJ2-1	CASSYLGPYNEQFF	TGTGCCAGCAGTTACTTAGGGCCGTACAATGAGCAGTTCTTC
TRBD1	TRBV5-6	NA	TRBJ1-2	CASSTGTVYGYTF	TGTGCCAGCAGCACCGGGACAGTATATGGCTACACCTTC
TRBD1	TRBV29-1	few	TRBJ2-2	CRETPRYKDRGYQNTGELFF	TGCAGAGAAACCCCCCGGTACAAGGACAGGGGATATCAGAACACCGGGGAGCTGTTTTTT